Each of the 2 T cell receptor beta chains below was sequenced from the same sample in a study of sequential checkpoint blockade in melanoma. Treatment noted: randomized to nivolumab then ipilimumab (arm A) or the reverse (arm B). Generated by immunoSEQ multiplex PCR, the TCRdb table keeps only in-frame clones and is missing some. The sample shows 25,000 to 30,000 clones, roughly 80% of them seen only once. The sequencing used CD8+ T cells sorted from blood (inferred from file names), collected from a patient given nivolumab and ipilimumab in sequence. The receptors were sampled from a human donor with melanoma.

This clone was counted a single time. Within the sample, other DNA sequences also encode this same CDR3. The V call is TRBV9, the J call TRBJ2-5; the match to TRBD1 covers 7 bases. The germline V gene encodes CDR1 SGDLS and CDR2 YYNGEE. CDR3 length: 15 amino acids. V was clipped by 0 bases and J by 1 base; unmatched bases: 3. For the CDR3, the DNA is TGTGCCAGCAGCGTAGCGGGGACAGCCCAAGAGACCCAGTACTTC. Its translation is CASSVAGTAQETQYF.

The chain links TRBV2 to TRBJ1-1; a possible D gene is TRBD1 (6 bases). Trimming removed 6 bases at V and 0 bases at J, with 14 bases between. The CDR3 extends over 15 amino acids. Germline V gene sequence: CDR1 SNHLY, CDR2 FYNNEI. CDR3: CASRTWTAMNTEAFF. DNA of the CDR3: TGTGCCAGCAGGACGTGGACAGCTATGAACACTGAAGCTTTCTTT.